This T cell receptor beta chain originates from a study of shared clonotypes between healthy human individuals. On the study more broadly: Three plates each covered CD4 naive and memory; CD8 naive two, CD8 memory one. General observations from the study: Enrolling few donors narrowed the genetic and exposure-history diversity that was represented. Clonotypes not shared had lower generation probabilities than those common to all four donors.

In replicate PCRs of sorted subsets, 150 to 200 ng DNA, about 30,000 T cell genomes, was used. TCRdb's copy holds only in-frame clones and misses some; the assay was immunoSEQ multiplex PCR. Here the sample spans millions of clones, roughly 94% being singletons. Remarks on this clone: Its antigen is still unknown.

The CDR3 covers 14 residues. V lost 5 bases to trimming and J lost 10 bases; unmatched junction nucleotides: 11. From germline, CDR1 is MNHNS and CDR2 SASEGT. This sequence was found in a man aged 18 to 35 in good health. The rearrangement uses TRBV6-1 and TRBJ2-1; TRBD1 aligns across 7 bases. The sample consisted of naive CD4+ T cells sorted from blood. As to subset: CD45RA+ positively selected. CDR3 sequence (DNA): TGTGCCAGCAGTCTGAATGACAGGGTTTCGGAGCAGTTCTTC. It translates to CASSLNDRVSEQFF.